Shown below are 30 T cell receptor beta chains from a single sample sequenced in a study of blood T cell repertoires in COVID-19. Sequenced by immunoSEQ multiplex PCR; TCRdb stores in-frame clones only, minus some. The sample records roughly 100,000 clones, 70% to 90% being singletons. The sample comprised peripheral blood. The receptor source for this set is a human donor in a cohort sampled during active COVID-19.

The rearrangement links TRBV9 to TRBJ2-2; 8 bases align to TRBD2. Germline V gene data show CDR1 as SGDLS and CDR2 as YYNGEE. The CDR3 runs 16 residues. Trimming removed 0 bases from V and 5 bases from J; junction bases left unmatched: 6. CDR3 sequence reads: CASSVEAGGRTGELFF. The CDR3 DNA follows: TGTGCCAGCAGCGTAGAGGCGGGAGGACGGACCGGGGAGCTGTTTTTT. The full variable domain, completed using reference TRBV9 and TRBJ2-2, is DSGVTQTPKHLITATGQRVTLRCSPRSGDLSVYWYQQSLDQGLQFLIQYYNGEERAKGNILERFSAQQFPDLHSELNLSSLELGDSALYFCASSVEAGGRTGELFFGEGSRLTVL.

The V gene is TRBV11-3, the J gene TRBJ2-2; no definite D call. The CDR3 length is 20 residues. V was pared by 5 bases and J by 3 bases, with 28 bases between. The germline V gene has CDR1 SGHNT and CDR2 YENEEA. CDR3 in amino acids: CASSRHRPAHGAPHTGELFF. DNA of the CDR3: TGTGCCAGCAGCCGCCACCGCCCGGCCCATGGAGCCCCCCACACCGGGGAGCTGTTTTTT.

For the CDR3, the DNA is TGTGCCAGCAGCTCGACCAGGGGGCGGGGCTATGGCTACACCTTC. It codes for CASSSTRGRGYGYTF. The chain links TRBV11-2 to TRBJ1-2, with 8 bases identical to TRBD1. The CDR3 consists of 15 residues. Germline assignment: CDR1 SGHAT and CDR2 FQNNGV. The trim removed 4 bases at V and 4 bases at J, leaving 8 bases unmatched.

This clone has a single count. The J gene is TRBJ2-5, the V gene TRBV7-3; 7 bases fit TRBD2. Looked up from germline, CDR1 is SGHTA and CDR2 is FQGTGA. V was clipped by 6 bases and J by 2 bases; unmatched bases: 3. The CDR3 consists of 13 residues. The CDR3 bases are TGTGCCAGCAGGAGCGGGAATCAAGAGACCCAGTACTTC. Translating gives CASRSGNQETQYF.

The chain couples TRBV3-1 (or the pseudogene TRBV3-2) to TRBJ1-1; D gene ambiguous. Trimming took 4 bases from V and 2 from J, leaving 5 bases between them. The CDR3 covers 12 residues. Germline CDR1 and CDR2: LGHDT and YNNKEL (reference sequence). The CDR3 reads CASSPVNTEAFF. Here the CDR3 DNA reads TGTGCCAGCAGCCCAGTTAACACTGAAGCTTTCTTT.

The chain carries TRBV28 and TRBJ1-2, with a weak D call TRBD1 (5 bases). The CDR3 extends over 13 amino acids. The germline gives CDR1 MDHEN, CDR2 SYDVKM. Trimming cost V 2 bases and J 1 base, with 5 bases left between them. The CDR3 DNA sequence: TGTGCCAGCAGTTTAGGACATAACTATGGCTACACCTTC. It codes for CASSLGHNYGYTF.

V and J are TRBV29-1 and TRBJ1-4; D not certain. Germline loops: CDR1 SQVTM, CDR2 ANQGSEA. This CDR3 region has 15 residues. The ends were cut back, 4 bases at V and 3 bases at J, with 15 bases in the middle. The CDR3 sequence is CSVVGGESSNEKLFF. CDR3 DNA sequence: TGCAGCGTTGTTGGAGGCGAATCCTCTAATGAAAAACTGTTTTTT.

V and J are TRBV5-1 and TRBJ1-3; the match to TRBD1 covers 10 bases. Unmatched junction bases numbered 3, after V lost 0 bases and J lost 0 bases. This CDR3 is built from 17 residues. CDR1 is SGHRS, CDR2 YFSETQ, per germline. In DNA form, the CDR3 reads TGCGCCAGCAGCTTGGGCGGGACAGGGGACTCTGGAAACACCATATATTTT. This codes for CASSLGGTGDSGNTIYF.

The DNA for the CDR3 is TGTGCCAGCAGCCCGGCAGGGAGGGGTGGGGGCGAGCAGTACTTC. This translates into CASSPAGRGGGEQYF. This chain uses TRBV7-9 with TRBJ2-7; 7 positions match TRBD2. This CDR3 is built from 15 residues. The germline CDR1 and CDR2 sequences are SEHNR and FQNEAQ (reference sequence). V lost 5 bases and J lost 6; bases outside the gene matches: 13.

In this sample, this clone turned up a few times. V is TRBV27 and J is TRBJ2-3; D is possibly TRBD2 (6 bases). Germline CDR1 and CDR2: MNHEY and SMNVEV (reference sequence). The CDR3 extends over 16 amino acids. The germline V and J ends were trimmed by 1 base and 6 bases, with 17 bases remaining between them. CDR3 in amino acids: CASSLWGSLRGDTQYF. The CDR3 DNA reads as TGTGCCAGCAGTTTATGGGGCTCCCTGCGGGGCGATACGCAGTATTTT.

The chain employs TRBV5-6 and TRBJ2-1; TRBD2 agrees at 15 bases. The junction had 6 bases not matched to a gene; V was cut back by 4 bases and J by 7 bases. CDR3 length: 16 residues. Germline V lookup: CDR1 SGHDT, CDR2 YYEEEE. The CDR3 nucleotides are TGTGCCAGCAGCCAGGGACTAGCGGGGGGATGGAATGAGCAGTTCTTC. Translation: CASSQGLAGGWNEQFF.

J is TRBJ1-6 and V is TRBV6-4; possible D gene TRBD1, 6 bases. CDR3 length: 16 residues. CDR1 is MRHNA and CDR2 is SNTAGT in the germline V gene. V was cut by 6 bases and J by 3 bases, with 15 bases left in between. Here the CDR3 reads CASSRGHRDYNSPLHF. The CDR3 DNA sequence: TGTGCCAGCAGCCGGGGACACCGAGACTATAATTCACCCCTCCACTTT.

The chain is built from TRBV9 and TRBJ2-3, with 9 bases matching TRBD1. V was clipped by 0 bases and J by 3 bases; unmatched bases: 5. The CDR3 consists of 16 residues. Germline CDR1 and CDR2: SGDLS and YYNGEE. The CDR3 DNA reads as TGTGCCAGCAGCGTAGTAGGGGACAGGGCTACAGATACGCAGTATTTT. This gives the protein CASSVVGDRATDTQYF.

This sequence joins TRBV7-2 and TRBJ2-7, with D maybe TRBD2 (5 bases). The CDR3 length is 16 residues. Trimming pared 1 base from V and 0 bases from J, leaving 13 bases between. The germline V gene encodes CDR1 SGHTA and CDR2 FQGNSA. The CDR3 DNA follows: TGTGCCAGCAGCTTAGGAGCGGCCGGAAGCTCCTACGAGCAGTACTTC. Translation: CASSLGAAGSSYEQYF.

V gene TRBV2 combines with J gene TRBJ2-3; perhaps TRBD2 as D (5 bases). The germline CDR1 and CDR2 sequences are SNHLY and FYNNEI. V was clipped by 4 bases and J by 2 bases, with 16 bases between them. CDR3 size: 16 residues. CDR3 residues: CASSATLAFSTDTQYF. Written as DNA, the CDR3 is TGTGCCAGCAGTGCCACCCTAGCTTTCTCCACAGATACGCAGTATTTT.

The gene calls are TRBV24-1 and TRBJ2-1; 7 bases fit TRBD1. The CDR3 runs 15 residues. Germline V CDR1 and CDR2: KGHDR, SFDVKD. V shed 3 bases and J 4 bases; nucleotides not matched to a gene: 5. CDR3 amino acids: CATSDTGTEYNEQFF. CDR3 DNA sequence: TGTGCCACCAGTGATACCGGGACAGAATACAATGAGCAGTTCTTC.

The rearrangement uses TRBV7-9 and TRBJ1-1; no reliable D call. CDR1 and CDR2 from the germline V gene are SEHNR and FQNEAQ (reference sequence). The length of the CDR3 is 16 residues. V lost 5 bases to trimming and J lost 2 bases, with 18 bases between them. CDR3 protein: CASSGPQPSPNTEAFF. The CDR3 DNA reads TGTGCCAGCAGCGGGCCCCAACCATCGCCAAACACTGAAGCTTTCTTT.

The genes are TRBV10-1 and TRBJ2-3; TRBD2 is a possible D gene (6 bases). The CDR3 spans 17 residues. The germline gives CDR1 WNHNN, CDR2 SYGVQD (reference sequence). V was clipped by 6 bases and J by 2 bases, with 21 bases between them. Here the CDR3 DNA reads TGCGCCAGCAGGACGCTTCGATTTAGCGGCTCCACAGATACGCAGTATTTT. It codes for CASRTLRFSGSTDTQYF.

This chain connects TRBV27 to TRBJ2-7; perhaps TRBD1 as D (6 bases). Germline assignment: CDR1 MNHEY and CDR2 SMNVEV (reference sequence). Trimming took off 0 bases at V and 8 bases at J, with 11 bases between the two ends. The CDR3 has 13 amino acids. CDR3 DNA: TGTGCCAGCAGTTTATCGTCAGGGGTAAAGCAGTACTTC. This translates into CASSLSSGVKQYF.

The rearrangement links TRBV5-1 to TRBJ1-4, with D tentatively TRBD1 (5 bases). CDR3 size: 13 residues. Germline CDR1 and CDR2: SGHRS and YFSETQ. The V end lost 5 bases, the J end lost 4 bases, and 9 bases lay between the germline ends. The CDR3 nucleotides are TGCGCCAGCAGTGACAGCCATAATGAAAAACTGTTTTTT. Amino acid sequence: CASSDSHNEKLFF.

On this clone itself: The junction differs from germline at one of its ends, possibly a read error. The CDR3 DNA follows: TGCGGAATACATAGCTTACCGGGACTAGCATCCTACGAGCAGTACTTC. It translates to CGIHSLPGLASYEQYF. This chain uses TRBV5-3 with TRBJ2-7, with TRBD2 identical over 9 bases. TRBV5-3 counts as an open reading frame of uncertain function. The CDR3 spans 16 residues.

This chain connects TRBV19 to TRBJ1-1, with D hard to call. CDR1 LNHDA and CDR2 SQIVND come from the germline V gene (reference sequence). The CDR3 runs 14 residues. V was cut by 3 bases and J by 4 bases, with 12 bases left in between. CDR3 in amino acids: CASSIRGIGTEAFF. The CDR3 bases are TGTGCCAGTAGTATCCGGGGAATAGGCACTGAAGCTTTCTTT.

The chain combines TRBV16 with TRBJ2-2; 8 positions agree with TRBD1. Looked up from germline, CDR1 is KGHSY and CDR2 is FQNENV. This CDR3 region has 13 residues. The V segment lost 5 bases and the J segment 7 bases; nucleotides outside the gene matches: 3. For the CDR3, the DNA is TGTGCCAGCAGCTGGACAGGGAACGGGGAGCTGTTTTTT. Its translation: CASSWTGNGELFF.

This chain connects TRBV3-1 (or the pseudogene TRBV3-2) to TRBJ2-1; 8 bases are a match to TRBD2. J gave up 3 bases and V 1 base, and 11 bases lay outside the gene matches. The V gene's germline CDR1 is LGHDT and CDR2 YNNKEL (reference sequence). The CDR3 consists of 18 residues. The CDR3: CASSQGGSGGVFYNEQFF. CDR3 sequence (DNA): TGTGCCAGCAGCCAAGGTGGTTCGGGGGGGGTTTTCTACAATGAGCAGTTCTTC.

CDR3 nucleotide sequence: TGCGCCAGCAGCTTGGCCCGACAGGGGGCCGCGGGTGAGCAGTTCTTC. Translated: CASSLARQGAAGEQFF. V and J are TRBV5-1 and TRBJ2-1; 10 nucleotides match TRBD1. The V segment lost 0 bases and the J segment 9 bases; nucleotides outside the gene matches: 9. CDR1 and CDR2 from the germline V gene are SGHRS and YFSETQ. CDR3 length: 16 residues.

The chain is built from TRBV5-6 and TRBJ2-3; D not certain. The CDR3 spans 12 residues. In germline, CDR1 is SGHDT, CDR2 YYEEEE. Deletions cut 6 bases from V and 4 bases from J, with 9 bases between. CDR3 bases: TGTGCCAGCACCAGCGTCCCAGATACGCAGTATTTT. Its protein is CASTSVPDTQYF.

The chain has TRBV11-2 and TRBJ2-7; perhaps TRBD1 as D (6 bases). Trimming removed 3 bases at V and 2 bases at J, with 8 bases between. The CDR3 length is 13 residues. The V gene's germline CDR1 is SGHAT and CDR2 FQNNGV. The CDR3 is CASSFHRAYEQYF. The CDR3 DNA follows: TGTGCCAGCAGCTTCCACAGGGCCTACGAGCAGTACTTC. The full variable domain, in which reference TRBV11-2 and TRBJ2-7 provide the parts outside the CDR3, is EAGVAQSPRYKIIEKRQSVAFWCNPISGHATLYWYQQILGQGPKLLIQFQNNGVVDDSQLPKDRFSAERLKGVDSTLKIQPAKLEDSAVYLCASSFHRAYEQYFGPGTRLTVT.

V and J are TRBV29-1 and TRBJ2-4, with D hard to call. Looked up from germline, CDR1 is SQVTM and CDR2 is ANQGSEA. Trimming removed 2 bases at V and 9 bases at J, with 14 bases between. The CDR3 is made up of 13 amino acids. The CDR3 DNA reads as TGCAGCGTTGAACGGGTATCCCCAACCATTCAGTACTTC. This sequence encodes CSVERVSPTIQYF.

V usage is TRBV27 and J usage is TRBJ2-7; 11 nucleotides agree with TRBD2. Trimming removed 0 bases from V and 4 bases from J; junction bases left unmatched: 11. The CDR3 has 18 residues. The germline V gene encodes CDR1 MNHEY and CDR2 SMNVEV (reference sequence). CDR3 sequence reads: CASSLSSRLAGGMYEQYF. CDR3 DNA: TGTGCCAGCAGTTTATCATCCCGGCTAGCGGGAGGTATGTACGAGCAGTACTTC.

V is TRBV6-1 and J is TRBJ1-5; D gene unclear. In germline, CDR1 is MNHNS, CDR2 SASEGT. This CDR3 is built from 18 residues. Trimming stripped 1 base from V and 0 bases from J, with 16 bases between. CDR3 in amino acids: CASSEGYSSLFSNQPQHF. The CDR3 DNA sequence: TGTGCCAGCAGTGAAGGCTACAGCTCCCTTTTTAGCAATCAGCCCCAGCATTTT.